This T cell receptor beta chain derives from a study of blood T cell repertoires in COVID-19 (dated by TCRdb to 2018 to 2021). About the full investigation: Samples covering the acute and convalescent phases of COVID-19 were provided by collaborators in the United States, Italy and Spain. The prospective study material was composed of cDNA or gDNA derived from T cells, B-cell-depleted T cells, or PBMCs. The dataset comprised deeply sampled blood TCRbeta repertoires from subjects exposed to, actively infected with, or recovered from COVID-19. The repertoires were released in a freely available public database meant as a resource for research on the immune response to SARS-CoV-2. The samples were drawn from the first 160 participants of the ongoing ImmuneRACE study and from 1,254 subjects provided by 6 global collaborators. A de-identified subject ID, COVID-19 status, age in years and sex were almost always included in the sample metadata. Where available, HLA class I and class II types were taken from metadata supplied by the sample provider and were not determined by assay-based typing. Broad study findings and their caveats: The amount of clinical and demographic metadata varied by source and participant and was provided uncurated.

Each collaborating institution followed its own protocols to collect whole blood in K2EDTA tubes. For TCRbeta analysis, collaborators shipped samples as frozen whole blood, isolated PBMCs, or DNA extracted from either of those sample types. Comment on this clone: Its cognate antigen has yet to be identified. No much larger clonotype is one base removed from it; base qualities were not supplied.

TCRbeta CDR3 regions were amplified from genomic DNA by means of the immunoSEQ Assay, a bias-controlled multiplex PCR. The authors' pipeline ran thus. Within the assay, amplification of reference gene primers was used to estimate how many nucleated cells each sample contained. Sequence reads were collapsed and filtered to measure the absolute abundance of every unique TCRbeta CDR3 rearrangement. For each sample, productive Simpson clonality was calculated as the square root of Simpson's diversity index over productive rearrangements. This immuneACCESS table, as held by TCRdb, lists in-frame sequences with V and J called but not all clones. Of the missing ones, under half trace to an unresolved V gene in checked studies; the others have no known cause. V and J calls and clone size are copied from that table; D and trimming were computed from the DNA. Here the sample has about 69,000 clones; approximately 83% occur a single time. The ten largest clonotypes hold around 2.9% of the sample.

Per the germline V gene, SGHDT is the CDR1 and YYEEEE is the CDR2. After removal of 3 bases from V and 5 bases from J, the junction retains 5 bases not matched to a gene. The CDR3 measures 15 amino acids from cysteine to phenylalanine. Just the 45-base CDR3 DNA is kept, in frame starting at base 1. The chain is assembled from TRBV5-6 and TRBJ1-6, with 7 middle bases fitting TRBD1. The sequenced material came from peripheral blood. This receptor was taken from a man older than 75 with acute or convalescent COVID-19. The CDR3 sequence is CASSSYRGDNSPLHF. The sequenced DNA is TGTGCCAGCAGCTCGTACAGGGGAGATAATTCACCCCTCCACTTT.